Detailed here is one T cell receptor beta chain. The data originate from a study of OX40 agonist ivuxolimab in advanced cancers. Clones were read by immunoSEQ multiplex PCR, and TCRdb kept only the in-frame ones, dropping some. Here the sample spans 8,000 to 10,000 clones, roughly 90% being singletons. Trimming removed 5 bases from V and 5 bases from J, with 16 bases in between. The CDR3 has 14 amino acids. Per germline, CDR1 SGHTA and CDR2 FQGTGA. This clonotype originated in an adult with an advanced solid tumor such as melanoma, head and neck, liver or kidney cancer. V gene TRBV7-3 combines with J gene TRBJ2-7; D possibly corresponds to TRBD1 (6 bases). The input for sequencing was CD4+ or CD8+ T cells sorted from blood, taken in a trial of the OX40 agonist ivuxolimab. The CDR3 DNA reads as TGTGCCAGCAGCCACGGACAGAGCCTACACGAGCAGTACTTC. Residues: CASSHGQSLHEQYF.